The present T cell receptor beta chain was sequenced within a study of T cell therapy after organ transplantation. On the study more broadly: 4 to 8 weeks after therapy completion, short-term post-therapy blood was collected.

Time point of the sample: 4-8 weeks after completion of therapy. Study-level points and caveats: Endogenous clonotypes not in therapy products appeared after therapy alongside transferred ones.

Method: immunoSEQ multiplex PCR; TCRdb's copy keeps in-frame clones and lacks some. The sample includes thousands of clones, approximately 70% of them seen just once. This CDR3 has 17 amino acids. CDR1 LGHNA and CDR2 YSLEER come from the germline V gene. This clone turned up a few times. Its target is not known. A read error may produce the germline difference seen at one junction end. This receptor was taken from a human patient who had received a solid organ transplant and had CMV disease. Some T cells here may be from the graft donor. The input for sequencing was CD8+ T cells from blood, taken after autologous CMV-specific T cell therapy. This chain links TRBV4-3 with TRBJ1-4, with D maybe TRBD1 (5 bases). The CDR3 nucleotides read TGCGCCCGCAGCCAAGAGGGGCGGGAGGGGTACGGGGAAAAACTGTTTTTT. Translating gives CARSQEGREGYGEKLFF.